The text below deals with one TCR beta chain. No antigen is known for it. This sample was included in a study of CD8+ T cells in alopecia areata. Study-level findings and limits: Tofacitinib significantly decreased scalp clonality and expanded CD8+ clones among top 100.

Germline loops: CDR1 SGHTA, CDR2 FQGNSA. The CDR3 runs 15 residues. Trimming took 3 bases from V and 6 from J, leaving 17 bases between them. The sample's treatment: oral pan-JAK inhibitor, 5-10 mg twice daily. Both peripheral blood and punch biopsies of lesional scalp skin were obtained from patients who had alopecia areata. Sequencing relied on a cDNA template that was reverse transcribed from extracted RNA. Measured with immunoSEQ multiplex PCR; TCRdb has only the in-frame clones, and not every one. The table includes nearly 200,000 clones, roughly 60% detected once. The V call is TRBV7-2, the J call TRBJ1-2; D is undetermined. This TCR was sampled from a human donor with alopecia areata. The specimen was CD4+ T cells sorted from blood, collected at week 24, from a patient treated with tofacitinib. The CDR3: CASSFMTTRRNGYTF. The CDR3 DNA follows: TGTGCCAGCAGCTTTATGACAACCCGCCGGAATGGCTACACCTTC.